These 15 T cell receptor beta chains originate from one sample sequenced in a study of blood T cell repertoires in COVID-19. Using immunoSEQ multiplex PCR, the repertoire was profiled, and TCRdb retains in-frame clones only, with some absent. The sample lists 150,000 to 200,000 clones; 85% to 95% were seen once. Sequencing was performed on peripheral blood. The receptors come from a man aged 30-40 years with COVID-19, enrolled during active disease.

This clone was found once. This chain uses TRBV6-5 with TRBJ1-5; 7 bases align to TRBD1. Looked up from germline, CDR1 is MNHEY and CDR2 is SVGAGI. J lost 6 bases, V lost 2 bases, and 4 bases had no gene match. The length of the CDR3 is 14 residues. The CDR3 DNA reads as TGTGCCAGCAGTTACGACGACAGGGCTCAGCCCCAGCATTTT. As protein: CASSYDDRAQPQHF.

CDR3 sequence (DNA): TGTGCCAGTAGTATTCGACACAGCTCCAACACCGGGGAGCTGTTTTTT. Protein: CASSIRHSSNTGELFF. The J gene is TRBJ2-2, the V gene TRBV19; no clear D. The CDR3 is 16 residues long. From germline, CDR1 is LNHDA and CDR2 SQIVND (reference sequence). V shed 3 bases and J shed 2 bases, with 13 bases lying between them.

V usage is TRBV11-1 and J usage is TRBJ2-1; 8 bases line up with TRBD2. V lost 3 bases, J lost 6 bases, and 4 bases stayed unmatched. This CDR3 has 14 amino acids. Germline loops: CDR1 SGHAT, CDR2 FQDESV (reference sequence). CDR3 loop: CASSFGGEINEQFF. The CDR3 nucleotides read TGTGCCAGCAGCTTCGGGGGGGAGATCAATGAGCAGTTCTTC.

The chain couples TRBV29-1 to TRBJ1-2; 10 nucleotides match TRBD1. This CDR3 contains 13 residues. The V and J ends lost 2 bases and 5 bases, in that order; junction bases with no gene match: 2. The germline gives CDR1 SQVTM, CDR2 ANQGSEA. The CDR3 loop is CSVEQGQGYGYTF. The CDR3 DNA sequence: TGCAGCGTTGAACAGGGACAGGGGTATGGCTACACCTTC.

This chain connects TRBV19 to TRBJ1-6, with D uncertain. The CDR3 runs 14 residues. Trimming removed 4 bases at V and 3 bases at J, with 7 bases between. Germline V CDR1 and CDR2: LNHDA, SQIVND (reference sequence). CDR3 sequence reads: CASSRESYNSPLHF. CDR3 DNA sequence: TGTGCCAGTAGTAGAGAGAGCTATAATTCACCCCTCCACTTT.

V is TRBV2 and J is TRBJ1-1; D possibly corresponds to TRBD1 (5 bases). Germline CDR1 is SNHLY and CDR2 is FYNNEI. The CDR3 contains 14 residues. The germline V and J ends were trimmed by 4 bases and 5 bases, with 14 bases remaining between them. CDR3: CASSAGLRGTEAFF. The CDR3 DNA reads TGTGCCAGCAGTGCAGGGCTCCGGGGGACTGAAGCTTTCTTT.

DNA of the CDR3: TGTGCCATCAGTTCATTACAGGGTTTGGATGGCTACACCTTC. Protein: CAISSLQGLDGYTF. This rearrangement joins TRBV10-3 to TRBJ1-2; tentatively, D is TRBD1 (6 bases). The CDR3 runs 14 residues. Trimming removed 5 bases from V and 6 bases from J, with 16 bases in between. Germline lookup yields CDR1 ENHRY and CDR2 SYGVKD.

This chain connects TRBV4-2 to TRBJ2-6; 12 nucleotides agree with TRBD1. V shed 3 bases and J 0 bases; nucleotides not matched to a gene: 3. The CDR3 contains 18 residues. Germline CDR1 and CDR2: LGHNA and YNFKEQ. Written as DNA, the CDR3 is TGTGCCAGCAGCCAGACGGGACAGGGGGCCTCTGGGGCCAACGTCCTGACTTTC. Translation gives CASSQTGQGASGANVLTF.

The chain has TRBV27 and TRBJ1-3, with D possibly being TRBD1 (6 bases). Germline V CDR1 and CDR2: MNHEY, SMNVEV (reference sequence). V lost 7 bases and J 0 bases, leaving 13 bases between the germline ends. The CDR3 runs 15 residues. The CDR3 protein is CASKGRGASGNTIYF. Written as DNA, the CDR3 is TGTGCCAGCAAGGGCCGGGGGGCCTCTGGAAACACCATATATTTT.

The rearrangement uses TRBV6-6 and TRBJ1-4, with 7 bases matching TRBD1. The CDR3 runs to 16 residues. Germline values: CDR1 MNHNY, CDR2 SVGAGI (reference sequence). V lost 4 bases to trimming and J lost 7 bases; unmatched junction nucleotides: 12. The CDR3 is CASSSGQQSMIEKLFF. The CDR3 DNA reads TGTGCCAGCAGTTCGGGACAGCAGAGTATGATTGAAAAACTGTTTTTT.

This rearrangement joins TRBV5-6 to TRBJ1-2; D not certain. V was clipped by 0 bases and J by 0 bases, with 9 bases between them. The CDR3 totals 15 residues. Germline V gene data show CDR1 as SGHDT and CDR2 as YYEEEE. The DNA for the CDR3 is TGTGCCAGCAGCTTGGTACTTTTAGCTAACTATGGCTACACCTTC. Its translation: CASSLVLLANYGYTF.

The rearrangement links TRBV11-2 to TRBJ2-1, with TRBD2 matching over 10 bases. V lost 5 bases to trimming and J lost 8 bases; unmatched junction nucleotides: 15. The CDR3 extends over 17 amino acids. Germline assignment: CDR1 SGHAT and CDR2 FQNNGV. The CDR3 DNA sequence: TGTGCCAGCAGCCATAGTTCCCAGCGGGGGGGCTGGGATGAGCAGTTCTTC. Its protein product is CASSHSSQRGGWDEQFF.

The gene calls are TRBV4-1 and TRBJ1-2, with TRBD1 as a possible D gene (5 bases). There are 15 residues in the CDR3. The germline V and J ends were trimmed by 1 base and 0 bases, with 9 bases remaining between them. Germline V lookup: CDR1 MGHRA, CDR2 YSYEKL. The CDR3: CASSQVAGPNYGYTF. In nucleotides, the CDR3 is TGCGCCAGCAGCCAAGTGGCAGGGCCTAACTATGGCTACACCTTC.

The chain uses TRBV19 and TRBJ1-3; weak D call: TRBD1 (5 bases). This CDR3 is 15 amino acids long. Between the trimmed V and J ends, which lost 7 bases and 7 bases, there was a span of 20 bases. Germline values: CDR1 LNHDA, CDR2 SQIVND (reference sequence). The CDR3 DNA reads as TGTGCCAGTACCCAGGATGGGGCCCGGCCCAACACCATATATTTT. Its translation: CASTQDGARPNTIYF.

The CDR3 DNA reads as TGTGCCAGCAGCGGGGGACAGGGCCGAGCGACTGAAGCTTTCTTT. Amino acids: CASSGGQGRATEAFF. The V gene is TRBV5-6, the J gene TRBJ1-1; 9 bases are shared with TRBD1. This CDR3 comprises 15 residues. Looked up from germline, CDR1 is SGHDT and CDR2 is YYEEEE. With V trimmed by 4 bases and J by 5 bases, 9 bases remained unmatched.